These 8 T cell receptor beta chains share one sample of origin, sequenced in a study of beta chain features in type 1 diabetes. Sequencing targeted expressed TCRB transcripts, as all isolated RNA had been reverse transcribed. Profiling relied on immunoSEQ multiplex PCR, and the TCRdb table lists in-frame clones only, not all of them. The sample lists about 290,000 clones; approximately 8% were seen once. Sequenced: central memory CD4+ T cells from blood. These receptors originate from a woman younger than 35 in good health.

This clone has more than one count but fewer than ten. V usage is TRBV30 and J usage is TRBJ1-3; no reliable D call. The ends were cut back, 3 bases at V and 5 bases at J, with 35 bases in the middle. Germline V gene data show CDR1 as GTSNPN and CDR2 as SVGIG (reference sequence). The CDR3 consists of 21 residues. The CDR3 loop is CAWSVRIDVSHLNDQRNTIYF. The CDR3 bases are TGTGCCTGGAGCGTACGAATTGATGTGTCTCACCTCAACGATCAGAGAAACACCATATATTTT.

This clone appeared a few times. The chain links TRBV27 to TRBJ2-1; D is unresolved. The CDR3 consists of 19 residues. V gave up 5 bases and J gave up 4 bases, with 27 bases separating them. Germline V CDR1 and CDR2: MNHEY, SMNVEV (reference sequence). This chain's CDR3 is CASSPLRRSTPLSYNEQFF. CDR3 sequence (DNA): TGTGCCAGCAGTCCCCTTCGACGGTCCACACCTTTATCTTACAATGAGCAGTTCTTC.

For the CDR3, the DNA is TGTGCCAGCAGTCCGGGACACCCCACCTACGAGCAGTACTTC. Translated, it gives CASSPGHPTYEQYF. The genes are TRBV6-5 and TRBJ2-7; possibly TRBD1 for D (6 bases). V was pared by 5 bases and J by 2 bases, with 13 bases between. Per the germline V gene, CDR1 is MNHEY and CDR2 is SVGAGI. The CDR3 totals 14 residues.

The table lists this clone with a few counts. The chain combines TRBV5-1 with TRBJ2-7; TRBD2 aligns across 11 bases. Germline V gene sequence: CDR1 SGHRS, CDR2 YFSETQ. V was pared by 4 bases and J by 3 bases, with 3 bases of the junction left unmatched. The CDR3 runs 14 residues. The CDR3: CASSPGTSGYEQYF. The CDR3 bases are TGCGCCAGCAGCCCAGGGACTAGCGGCTACGAGCAGTACTTC.

The chain has TRBV6-4 and TRBJ2-3, with a tentative D call TRBD2 (5 bases). CDR3 length: 14 residues. CDR1 is MRHNA, CDR2 SNTAGT, per germline. V dropped 11 bases and J dropped 1 base, with 16 bases sitting between them. CDR3 in DNA: TGTGCCGCAAGGAACGGGATTGGCACAGATACGCAGTATTTT. The encoded protein is CAARNGIGTDTQYF.

J is TRBJ2-2 and V is TRBV5-4; 8 nucleotides match TRBD1. CDR1 SGHNT and CDR2 YYREEE come from the germline V gene (reference sequence). V was clipped by 5 bases and J by 7 bases; unmatched bases: 10. CDR3 length equals 15 residues. The CDR3, as DNA: TGTGCCAGCAGTCGCGTTGACAGGGGAGACGGGGAGCTGTTTTTT. Translated: CASSRVDRGDGELFF.

In this sample, this clone turned up many times. The genes are TRBV10-3 and TRBJ2-1; TRBD2 matches 9 bases. Germline CDR1 reads ENHRY; CDR2 reads SYGVKD. V shed 4 bases and J 7 bases; nucleotides not matched to a gene: 14. This CDR3 spans 17 amino acids. CDR3 sequence (DNA): TGTGCCATCAGTGGTCGGGCAGTAGCGGGAGTGGCGAATGAGCAGTTCTTC. This encodes CAISGRAVAGVANEQFF.

V is TRBV6-5 and J is TRBJ1-1; D remains unclear. Germline-derived CDR1 and CDR2 are MNHEY and SVGAGI. V gave up 0 bases and J gave up 8 bases, with 7 bases separating them. This CDR3 has 12 residues. CDR3 residues: CASSYSQEEAFF. The CDR3 bases are TGTGCCAGCAGTTACTCGCAAGAGGAAGCTTTCTTT.